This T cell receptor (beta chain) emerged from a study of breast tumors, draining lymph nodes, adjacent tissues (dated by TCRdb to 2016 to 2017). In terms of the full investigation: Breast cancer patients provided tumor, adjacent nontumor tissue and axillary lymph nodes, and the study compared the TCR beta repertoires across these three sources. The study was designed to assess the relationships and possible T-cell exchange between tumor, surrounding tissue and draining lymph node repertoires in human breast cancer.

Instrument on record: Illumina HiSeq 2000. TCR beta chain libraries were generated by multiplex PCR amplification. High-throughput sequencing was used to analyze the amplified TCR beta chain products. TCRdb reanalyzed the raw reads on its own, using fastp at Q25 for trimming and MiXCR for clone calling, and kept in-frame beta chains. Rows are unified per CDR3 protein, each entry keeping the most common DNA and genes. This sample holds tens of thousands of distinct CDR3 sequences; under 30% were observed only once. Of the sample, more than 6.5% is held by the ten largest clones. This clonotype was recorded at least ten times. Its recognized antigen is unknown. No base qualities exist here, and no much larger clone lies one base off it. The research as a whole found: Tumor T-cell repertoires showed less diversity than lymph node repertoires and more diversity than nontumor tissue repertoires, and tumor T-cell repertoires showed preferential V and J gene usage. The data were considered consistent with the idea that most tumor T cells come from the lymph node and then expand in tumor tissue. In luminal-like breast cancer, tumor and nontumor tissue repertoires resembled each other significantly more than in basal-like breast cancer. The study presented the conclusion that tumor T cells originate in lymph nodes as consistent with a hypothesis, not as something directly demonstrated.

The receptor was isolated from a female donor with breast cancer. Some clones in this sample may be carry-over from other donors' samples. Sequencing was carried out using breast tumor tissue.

The DNA sequence is as follows: TGCAGTGCTTTTGGACAGGGAAAGGATGGCTACACCTTC. Translated, it reads CSAFGQGKDGYTF. The chain employs TRBV20-1 and TRBJ1-2, and TRBD1 matches 8 of the central bases. Trimming removed 5 bases from V and 6 bases from J; the gene matches leave 8 bases unexplained. Spanning cysteine to phenylalanine, the CDR3 consists of 13 amino acids. The only DNA kept is the CDR3, 39 bases in frame from the first base. According to the germline V gene (reference sequence), CDR1 reads DFQATT and CDR2 reads SNEGSKA.